The clone carrying this TCR beta chain was picked up a small number of times. The antigen is unknown. This CDR3 is built from 17 residues. Germline CDR1 is SGHRS and CDR2 is YFSETQ. V gave up 4 bases and J gave up 0 bases, with 14 bases separating them. Amplification of TCR beta CDR3 regions was performed using RNA transcripts as template. HTBI primers were employed in a first-round RT-PCR of the TCR CDR3. TCRdb processed the multiplex PCR reads anew with MiXCR; each CDR3 protein has one entry. The table shows 300,000 to 350,000 distinct CDR3 sequences, with around 23% occurring only once. The data are from a study of T cells in Graves' hyperthyroidism and ophthalmopathy. General study findings and limits: Most clonotypes expanded in thyroid above 0.001 were likewise present in blood.

The gene calls are TRBV5-1 and TRBJ2-6; D gene ambiguous. This TCR derives from a woman aged 50 to 60 with Graves' hyperthyroidism. The sample taken for sequencing was blood. The CDR3 spells CASSPDGRTSGANVLTF. The CDR3 region has the DNA TGCGCCAGCAGCCCGGACGGTCGGACCTCTGGGGCCAACGTCCTGACTTTC. Based on the CDR3 plus reference TRBV5-1 and TRBJ2-6, the full variable domain is KAGVTQTPRYLIKTRGQQVTLSCSPISGHRSVSWYQQTPGQGLQFLFEYFSETQRNKGNFPGRFSGRQFSNSRSEMNVSTLELGDSALYLCASSPDGRTSGANVLTFGAGSRLTVL.